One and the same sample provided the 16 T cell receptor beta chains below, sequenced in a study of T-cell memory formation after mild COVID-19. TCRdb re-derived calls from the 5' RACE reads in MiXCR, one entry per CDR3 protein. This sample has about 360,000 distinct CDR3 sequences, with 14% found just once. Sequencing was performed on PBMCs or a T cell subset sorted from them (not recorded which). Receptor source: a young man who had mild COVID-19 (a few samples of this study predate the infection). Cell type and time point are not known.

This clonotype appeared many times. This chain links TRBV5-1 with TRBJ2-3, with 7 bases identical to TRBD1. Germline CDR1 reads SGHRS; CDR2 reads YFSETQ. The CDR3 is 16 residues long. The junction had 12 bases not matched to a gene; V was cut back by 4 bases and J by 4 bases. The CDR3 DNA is TGCGCCAGCAGCCGCACAGGGGACGGTATCGCAGATACGCAGTATTTT. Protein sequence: CASSRTGDGIADTQYF.

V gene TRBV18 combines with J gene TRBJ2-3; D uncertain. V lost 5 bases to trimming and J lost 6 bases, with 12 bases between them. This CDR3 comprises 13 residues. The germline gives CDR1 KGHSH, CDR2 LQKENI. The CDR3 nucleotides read TGTGCCAGCTCAGCCACACCCGCGGATACGCAGTATTTT. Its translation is CASSATPADTQYF.

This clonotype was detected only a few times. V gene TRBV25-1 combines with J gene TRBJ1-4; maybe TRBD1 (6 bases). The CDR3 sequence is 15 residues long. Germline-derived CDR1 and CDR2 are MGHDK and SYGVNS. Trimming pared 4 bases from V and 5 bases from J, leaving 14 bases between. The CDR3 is CASSGATGGNEKLFF. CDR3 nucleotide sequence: TGTGCCAGCAGTGGCGCGACAGGAGGAAATGAAAAACTGTTTTTT.

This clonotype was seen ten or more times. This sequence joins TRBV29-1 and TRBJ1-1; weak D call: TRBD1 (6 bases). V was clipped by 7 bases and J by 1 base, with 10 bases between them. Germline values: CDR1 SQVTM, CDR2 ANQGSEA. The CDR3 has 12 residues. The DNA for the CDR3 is TGCAGCGGACAGACAGGGAACACTGAAGCTTTCTTT. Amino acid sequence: CSGQTGNTEAFF.

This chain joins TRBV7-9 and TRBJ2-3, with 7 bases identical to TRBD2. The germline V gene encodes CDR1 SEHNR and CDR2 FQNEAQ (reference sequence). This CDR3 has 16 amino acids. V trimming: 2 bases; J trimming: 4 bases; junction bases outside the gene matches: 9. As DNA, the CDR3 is TGTGCCAGCAGCTTATCTCGGCGGGGGTCATCAGATACGCAGTATTTT. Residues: CASSLSRRGSSDTQYF.

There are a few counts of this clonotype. CDR3 sequence: CASSYGAGGDNEQFF. CDR3 nucleotide sequence: TGTGCCAGCAGTTACGGAGCGGGGGGCGACAATGAGCAGTTCTTC. This chain links TRBV6-2 or TRBV6-3 with TRBJ2-1; TRBD2 agrees at 9 bases. V was clipped by 2 bases and J by 5 bases; unmatched bases: 4. This CDR3 comprises 15 residues. Looked up from germline, CDR1 is MNHEY and CDR2 is SVGEGT.

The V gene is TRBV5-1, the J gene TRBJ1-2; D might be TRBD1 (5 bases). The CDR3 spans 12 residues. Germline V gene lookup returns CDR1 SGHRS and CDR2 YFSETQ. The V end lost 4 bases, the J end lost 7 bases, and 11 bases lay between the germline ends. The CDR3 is CASSEGESGYTF. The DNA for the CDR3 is TGCGCCAGCAGCGAAGGGGAATCTGGCTACACCTTC.

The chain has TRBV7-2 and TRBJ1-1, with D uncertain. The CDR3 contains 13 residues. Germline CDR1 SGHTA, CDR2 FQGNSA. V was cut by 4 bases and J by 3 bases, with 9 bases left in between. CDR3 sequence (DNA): TGTGCCAGCAGCTCCCAAGGACACACTGAAGCTTTCTTT. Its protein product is CASSSQGHTEAFF. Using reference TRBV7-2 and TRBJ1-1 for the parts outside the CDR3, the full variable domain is GAGVSQSPSNKVTEKGKDVELRCDPISGHTALYWYRQSLGQGLEFLIYFQGNSAPDKSGLPSDRFSAERTGGSVSTLTIQRTQQEDSAVYLCASSSQGHTEAFFGQGTRLTVV.

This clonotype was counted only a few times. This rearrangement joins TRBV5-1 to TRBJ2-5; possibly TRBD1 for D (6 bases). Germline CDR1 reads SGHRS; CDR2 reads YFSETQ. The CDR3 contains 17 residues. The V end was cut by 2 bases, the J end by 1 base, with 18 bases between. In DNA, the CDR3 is TGCGCCAGCAGCTTACAGGGCGGCGGACCCTCCCAAGAGACCCAGTACTTC. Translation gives CASSLQGGGPSQETQYF.

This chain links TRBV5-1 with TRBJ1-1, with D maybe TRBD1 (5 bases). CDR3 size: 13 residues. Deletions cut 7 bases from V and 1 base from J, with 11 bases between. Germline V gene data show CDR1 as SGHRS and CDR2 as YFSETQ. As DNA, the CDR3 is TGCGCCAGCGGCATGACAGAGAACACTGAAGCTTTCTTT. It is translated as CASGMTENTEAFF.

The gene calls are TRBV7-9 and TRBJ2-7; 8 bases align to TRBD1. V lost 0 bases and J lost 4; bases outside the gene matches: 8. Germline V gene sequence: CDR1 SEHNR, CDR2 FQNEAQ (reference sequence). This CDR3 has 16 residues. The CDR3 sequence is CASSLAGQEARYEQYF. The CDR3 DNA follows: TGTGCCAGCAGCTTAGCGGGACAGGAGGCGAGGTACGAGCAGTACTTC.

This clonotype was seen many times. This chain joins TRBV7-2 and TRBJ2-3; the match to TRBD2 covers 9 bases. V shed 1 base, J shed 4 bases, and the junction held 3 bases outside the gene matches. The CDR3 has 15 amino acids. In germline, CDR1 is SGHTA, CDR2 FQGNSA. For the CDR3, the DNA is TGTGCCAGCAGCTTAGGAGGACTAGCGTCAGATACGCAGTATTTT. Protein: CASSLGGLASDTQYF. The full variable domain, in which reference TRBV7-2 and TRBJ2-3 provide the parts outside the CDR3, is GAGVSQSPSNKVTEKGKDVELRCDPISGHTALYWYRQSLGQGLEFLIYFQGNSAPDKSGLPSDRFSAERTGGSVSTLTIQRTQQEDSAVYLCASSLGGLASDTQYFGPGTRLTVL.

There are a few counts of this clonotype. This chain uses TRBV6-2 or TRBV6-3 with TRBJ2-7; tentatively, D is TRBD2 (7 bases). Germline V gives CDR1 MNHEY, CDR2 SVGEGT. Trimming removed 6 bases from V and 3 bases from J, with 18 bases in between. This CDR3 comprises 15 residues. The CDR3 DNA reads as TGTGCCAGCAGGGCGGGAGAGACAGGATACTACGAGCAGTACGTC. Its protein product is CASRAGETGYYEQYV.

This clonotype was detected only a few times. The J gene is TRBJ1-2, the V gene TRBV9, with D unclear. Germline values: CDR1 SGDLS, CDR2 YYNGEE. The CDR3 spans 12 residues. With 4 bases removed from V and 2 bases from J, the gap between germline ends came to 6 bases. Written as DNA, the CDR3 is TGTGCCAGCAGCCCCATGAACTATGGCTACACCTTC. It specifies CASSPMNYGYTF.

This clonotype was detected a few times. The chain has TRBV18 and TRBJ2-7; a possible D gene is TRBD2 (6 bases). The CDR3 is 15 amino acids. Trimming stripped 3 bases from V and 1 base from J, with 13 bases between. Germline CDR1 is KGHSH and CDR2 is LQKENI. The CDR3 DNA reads TGTGCCAGCTCACCGTCGGTAGCGGAGTCCTACGAGCAGTACGTC. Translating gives CASSPSVAESYEQYV.

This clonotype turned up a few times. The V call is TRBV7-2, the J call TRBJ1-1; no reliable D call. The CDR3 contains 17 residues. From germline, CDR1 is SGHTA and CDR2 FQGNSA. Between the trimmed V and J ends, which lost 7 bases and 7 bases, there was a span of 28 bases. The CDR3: CASNSFPKGKGFGEAFF. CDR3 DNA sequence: TGTGCCAGCAACTCCTTCCCGAAGGGAAAGGGTTTCGGTGAAGCTTTCTTT.